The rows below give T cell receptor beta chains drawn from one sample of a study of CD8+ T cells in alopecia areata. The repertoire was sequenced with immunoSEQ multiplex PCR; TCRdb's copy has only in-frame clones and lacks some. The table shows hundreds of thousands of clones, with roughly 69% occurring only once. The specimen was CD4+ T cells sorted from blood, collected at week 0. The receptors were sampled from a human donor with alopecia areata. CDR3s include the opening cysteine and the closing phenylalanine or tryptophan. The D gene is left open where the match is weak. Some rows mark clone size as missing; the rest say once, few, many or name a class of expanded clone.

clone_size,cdr3_length,d_call,v_call,j_call,cdr3_nt,cdr3_aa
.,14,.,TRBV6-5,TRBJ2-7,TGTGCCAGCAGTTCCCCTCGCCGTTCCCACGAGCAGTACTTC,CASSSPRRSHEQYF
many,11,.,TRBV4-1,TRBJ2-1,TGCGCCAGCAGCCTTAGCGGTGAGCAGTTCTTC,CASSLSGEQFF
.,14,.,TRBV30,TRBJ1-5,TGTGCCTGGAATAAGGGGCAAAGCAATCAGCCCCAGCATTTT,CAWNKGQSNQPQHF
.,14,.,TRBV2,TRBJ2-5,TGTGCCAGCTCTAAAGAGGCAGGGCTCGAGACCCAGTACTTC,CASSKEAGLETQYF
.,15,TRBD1,TRBV4-3,TRBJ1-4,TGCGCCAGCAGCCAAGAAGGACAGGTCGGGGAAAAACTGTTTTTT,CASSQEGQVGEKLFF
once,18,TRBD2,TRBV4-2,TRBJ2-5,TGTGCCAGCAGCCAAGATAGTAGCGGGGGGGCTGTACAAGAGACCCAGTACTTC,CASSQDSSGGAVQETQYF
.,15,.,TRBV5-1,TRBJ2-1,TGCGCCAGCAGCTTGCGCGCAGGGGGGAGCAATGAGCAGTTCTTC,CASSLRAGGSNEQFF
.,8,.,TRBV6-5,TRBJ2-1,TGTGCCAGCAGTTACGGTTTCTTC,CASSYGFF
medium-sized,12,TRBD1,TRBV29-1,TRBJ1-4,TGCAGCGTTGGGACAGGGGGTGAAAAACTGTTTTTT,CSVGTGGEKLFF
.,15,TRBD2,TRBV5-6,TRBJ2-7,TGTGCCAGCAGCTTGGCCATGAGACTAGCGGGGGAGCAGTACTTC,CASSLAMRLAGEQYF
.,14,.,TRBV5-6,TRBJ2-7,TGTGCCAGCAGCTTGGTTTCGTTCAGCTACGAGCAGTACTTC,CASSLVSFSYEQYF
few,12,.,TRBV29-1,TRBJ2-1,TGCAGCGTTGAGGTTCGGTCTTTGGAGCAGTTCTTC,CSVEVRSLEQFF
.,13,TRBD2,TRBV4-2,TRBJ2-1,TGTGCCAGCAGCCAAGAAGGAGCGGGGACGCGTCTCTTC,CASSQEGAGTRLF
.,12,TRBD1,TRBV29-1,TRBJ2-4,TGCAGCGTCTGGGTGGCAGGGGGCACTCAGTACTTC,CSVWVAGGTQYF
few,12,.,TRBV30,TRBJ1-4,TGTGCCTGGAGTATCCAGACAGGCAAGCTGTTTTTT,CAWSIQTGKLFF
few,15,TRBD2,TRBV2,TRBJ2-1,TGTGCCAGCAGTGCAGGACTAGCGGGGAACAATGAGCAGTTCTTC,CASSAGLAGNNEQFF
.,13,.,TRBV30,TRBJ2-1,TGTGCCTGGAAAGGGACTCGGGACAATGAGCAGTTCTTC,CAWKGTRDNEQFF
once,12,.,TRBV30,TRBJ2-7,TGTGCCTGGGATAAAGGGGGGTACGAGCAGTACTTC,CAWDKGGYEQYF
.,15,TRBD1,TRBV29-1,TRBJ2-3,TGCAGCGTTGAAGCCCCCCGCAGGGGGACAGATACGCAGTATTTT,CSVEAPRRGTDTQYF
few,13,.,TRBV25-1,TRBJ1-1,TGTGCCAGCAGTCCCCACGGACCTCGTGAAGCTTTCTTT,CASSPHGPREAFF
.,14,.,TRBV27,TRBJ1-6,TGTGCCAGCAGCCTGGGCGGACTAAATTCACCCCTCCACTTT,CASSLGGLNSPLHF
.,15,.,TRBV5-5,TRBJ1-5,TGTGCCAGCAGCTCGGGGCCTAATAGCAATCAGCCCCAGCATTTT,CASSSGPNSNQPQHF
few,16,TRBD1,TRBV13,TRBJ1-2,TGTGCCAGCAGCTTAAATCTGGGACAGAATTTCTATGGCTACACCTTC,CASSLNLGQNFYGYTF
once,14,.,TRBV30,TRBJ1-4,TGTGCCTGGAATGCCGATGCAACTAATGAAAAACTGTTTTTT,CAWNADATNEKLFF
.,12,.,TRBV10-3,TRBJ1-1,TGTGCCATCAGCCTACAGAACACTGAAGCTTTCTTT,CAISLQNTEAFF
.,15,.,TRBV11-1,TRBJ2-2,TGTGCCGCCCGAGGGGGCGGGGCGAACACCGGGGAGCTGTTTTTT,CAARGGGANTGELFF
.,16,TRBD1,TRBV4-2,TRBJ1-5,TGTGCCAGCAGCCAACCCGGGACAGGTTTTACTCAGCCCCAGCATTTT,CASSQPGTGFTQPQHF
.,14,TRBD1,TRBV7-2,TRBJ2-7,TGTGCCAGCAGCGTTCGGGACAGAAACTACGAGCAGTACTTC,CASSVRDRNYEQYF
.,14,.,TRBV29-1,TRBJ2-1,TGCAGCGGGGTTCCGGGACTCCTCAACAATGAGCAGTTCTTC,CSGVPGLLNNEQFF
once,14,.,TRBV6-5,TRBJ1-1,TGTGCCAGCAGTTACTCGAGCAAACACACTGAAGCTTTCTTT,CASSYSSKHTEAFF
.,14,.,TRBV4-1,TRBJ1-2,TGCGCCAGCAGCCGGCGGACCGACGACTATGGCTACACCTTC,CASSRRTDDYGYTF
.,14,.,TRBV10-3,TRBJ2-3,TGTGCCGCCGGACAGGCGGGATTAGCAGATACGCAGTATTTT,CAAGQAGLADTQYF